The clone carrying this T cell receptor beta chain has more than one count but fewer than ten. Its antigen is not known. V was trimmed by 7 bases and J by 2 bases, leaving 18 bases between them. The CDR3 has 15 amino acids. TCRdb recomputed calls from the 5' RACE reads with MiXCR, one row per CDR3 protein. The sample gives nearly 110,000 distinct CDR3 sequences, about an eighth of which show up once; 35% to 40% is in the top ten. This specimen belongs to a study of T-cell memory formation after mild COVID-19. On the study more broadly: TCR clusters mostly belonged to single donors. Study results and caveats: Pre-infection memory harbored some responding clones, suggesting cross-reactive memory joined. Clones that contracted clustered mainly in CM and EM if CD4+ and in EMRA if CD8+. CD4+ bias marked clones expanding day 15 to 37, unlike balanced contracting clones.

Sequencing used PBMCs or a T cell subset sorted from them (not recorded which). The receptor's source is a man between 18 and 29 years old who had mild COVID-19 (a few samples of this study predate the infection). Cell type and time point are not known. V gene TRBV12-3 or TRBV12-4 combines with J gene TRBJ2-7; D gene uncertain. CDR3 nucleotide sequence: TGTGCCAGCACTCCTAGTGGCGGATCGGCCTACGAGCAGTACTTC. Translation gives CASTPSGGSAYEQYF.